The 9 T cell receptor beta chains reported below all come from one sample, sequenced in a study of CD8+ T cells in alopecia areata (dated 2018 in TCRdb). What the time point label conveys for this sample: 20 to 30 weeks on oral tofacitinib. Read against the paper, the sample's treatment or condition label means: oral pan-JAK inhibitor, 5-10 mg twice daily. The library was produced with the immunoSEQ multiplex PCR assay. To provide template for TCR sequencing, every sample had RNA extracted and reverse transcribed into cDNA. TCRdb's version of the immuneACCESS table is confined to in-frame rearrangements and falls short of the full clone set. An unresolved V gene accounts for under half of the shortfall where checked; the remainder is of unknown origin. The sample profile shows approximately 110,000 clones; around 54% of them were found once. The top ten hold approximately 3.6% of the sample. This specimen was CD4+ T cells sorted from blood, taken at week 24, from a patient treated with tofacitinib. The receptors originated from a human donor with alopecia areata.

This clone came up a few times. The chain combines TRBV25-1 with TRBJ2-3; D is tentatively TRBD1 or TRBD2 (5 bases each). Trimming cost V 1 base and J 4 bases, with 12 bases left between them. Germline V CDR1 and CDR2: MGHDK, SYGVNS. This CDR3 is 15 amino acids long. The CDR3 DNA is TGTGCCAGCAGTGAATCCCCCGGGGCCGCAGATACGCAGTATTTT. Translation gives CASSESPGAADTQYF. The complete variable domain, with remaining parts taken from reference TRBV25-1 and TRBJ2-3, reads EADIYQTPRYLVIGTGKKITLECSQTMGHDKMYWYQQDPGMELHLIHYSYGVNSTEKGDLSSESTVSRIRTEHFPLTLESARPSHTSQYLCASSESPGAADTQYFGPGTRLTVL.

In its sample, this clone was seen a few times. This sequence joins TRBV7-2 and TRBJ2-1; 13 bases fit TRBD2. In germline, CDR1 is SGHTA, CDR2 FQGNSA. V dropped 0 bases and J dropped 8; count of bases not matched to a gene: 4. The CDR3 consists of 16 residues. CDR3 amino acids: CASSLALAGGPDEQFF. CDR3 coding DNA: TGTGCCAGCAGCTTAGCACTAGCGGGGGGGCCGGATGAGCAGTTCTTC.

The rearrangement joins TRBV30 to TRBJ1-5; tentatively, D is TRBD1 (5 bases). The germline V and J ends were trimmed by 1 base and 5 bases, with 12 bases remaining between them. Germline assignment: CDR1 GTSNPN and CDR2 SVGIG (reference sequence). The CDR3 runs to 14 residues. The CDR3 region is CAWSADSYDQPQHF. For the CDR3, the DNA is TGTGCCTGGAGTGCCGACAGTTATGATCAGCCCCAGCATTTT.

J is TRBJ1-2 and V is TRBV27, with TRBD1 as a possible D gene (6 bases). This CDR3 has 16 amino acids. The V gene lost 0 bases and the J gene lost 8 bases, with 19 bases spanning the gap. Germline V gene sequence: CDR1 MNHEY, CDR2 SMNVEV (reference sequence). Here the CDR3 DNA reads TGTGCCAGCAGTTTATCGGGGAGGGGGACCATCGGAGGCTACACCTTC. Its protein is CASSLSGRGTIGGYTF.

This clone occurred a few times. The rearrangement links TRBV5-1 to TRBJ1-5; D possibly corresponds to TRBD1 (5 bases). The ends were cut back, 3 bases at V and 6 bases at J, with 13 bases in the middle. The CDR3 totals 14 residues. CDR1 and CDR2 (germline): SGHRS, YFSETQ. As DNA, the CDR3 is TGCGCCAGCAGCTCAGAGGGGATAGGTCAGCCCCAGCATTTT. Protein product: CASSSEGIGQPQHF.

Only a few counts were recorded for this clone. Its ends do not fully match the called genes, so a read error is possible. The chain couples TRBV5-6 to TRBJ1-2; TRBD1 is a possible D gene (5 bases). Per the germline V gene, CDR1 is SGHDT and CDR2 is YYEEEE. The CDR3 runs 14 residues. The DNA of the CDR3 is TGTGCCAGCAGTTTGGGGACGGGCCTCTATGGCTACACCTTC. It codes for CASSLGTGLYGYTF. Drawing the rest from reference TRBV5-6 and TRBJ1-2, the complete variable domain is DAGVTQSPTHLIKTRGQQVTLRCSPKSGHDTVSWYQQALGQGPQFIFQYYEEEERQRGNFPDRFSGHQFPNYSSELNVNALLLGDSALYLCASSLGTGLYGYTFGSGTRLTVV.

The table lists this clone with a few counts. CDR3 nucleotide sequence: TGTGCCAGCAGGAGACAGGGGGACAATGAGCAGTTCTTC. This codes for CASRRQGDNEQFF. The chain recombines TRBV6-1 with TRBJ2-1; 9 bases map to TRBD1. J gave up 5 bases and V 6 bases, and 2 bases lay outside the gene matches. The V gene's germline CDR1 is MNHNS and CDR2 SASEGT. This CDR3 comprises 13 residues.

The chain links TRBV4-3 to TRBJ1-3; tentative D call: TRBD1 (5 bases). V shed 2 bases and J shed 2 bases, with 7 bases lying between them. This CDR3 comprises 14 residues. The germline CDR1 and CDR2 sequences are LGHNA and YSLEER. The DNA of the CDR3 is TGCGCCAGCAGCCAACAGGGCCCTGGAAACACCATATATTTT. Encoded protein: CASSQQGPGNTIYF.

This clone was observed a handful of times. This specimen includes other DNA sequences encoding the same CDR3. This chain joins TRBV30 and TRBJ2-6, with unresolved D. The CDR3 extends over 13 amino acids. Germline CDR1 GTSNPN, CDR2 SVGIG (reference sequence). Trimming removed 0 bases from V and 1 base from J, with 1 base in between. The CDR3 sequence is CAWSVSGANVLTF. The CDR3 DNA is TGTGCCTGGAGTGTATCTGGGGCCAACGTCCTGACTTTC.